Listed here are 4 T cell receptor beta chains from one sample, sequenced in a study of human T cells and chemical hapten exposure. Time point denoted: patch test 1, 2 weeks after DPC sensitization. The treatment here: therapeutic diphenylcyclopropenone sensitization with weekly scalp DPC. From the RACE reads, TCRdb called clonotypes with MiXCR, one entry per CDR3 protein. The table lists about 380,000 distinct CDR3 sequences, 4.8% of them singletons. This specimen consisted of whole blood, obtained in connection with sensitization to the hapten diphenylcyclopropenone (DPC). Receptors originate from a woman aged 50 to 60 with alopecia areata. Some clones in this sample may be carry-over from other donors' samples.

This clonotype was seen many times. The chain is built from TRBV2 and TRBJ2-3; unclear D gene. V shed 2 bases and J shed 6 bases, with 9 bases lying between them. Germline CDR1 is SNHLY and CDR2 is FYNNEI. This CDR3 region has 13 residues. The chain's CDR3 is CASSENLWDTQYF. The CDR3, as DNA: TGTGCCAGCAGTGAAAACCTTTGGGATACGCAGTATTTT.

This clonotype came up many times. The gene calls are TRBV20-1 and TRBJ1-3; D uncertain. The CDR3 spans 12 residues. Trimming removed 3 bases from V and 2 bases from J, with 5 bases in between. CDR1 DFQATT and CDR2 SNEGSKA come from the germline V gene (reference sequence). CDR3 in DNA: TGCAGTGCTAGTAGGCCTGGAAACACCATATATTTT. Residues: CSASRPGNTIYF.

At least ten counts were recorded for this clonotype. The V gene is TRBV7-9, the J gene TRBJ1-5; D is uncertain. There are 14 residues in the CDR3. Germline V gene lookup returns CDR1 SEHNR and CDR2 FQNEAQ (reference sequence). Trimming took off 1 base at V and 9 bases at J, with 13 bases between the two ends. The CDR3 region has the DNA TGTGCCAGCAGCTTAGGTGTAGGGCCAAGGCCCCAGCATTTT. Translating it yields CASSLGVGPRPQHF. The whole variable domain, remainder taken from reference TRBV7-9 and TRBJ1-5, is DTGVSQNPRHKITKRGQNVTFRCDPISEHNRLYWYRQTLGQGPEFLTYFQNEAQLEKSRLLSDRFSAERPKGSFSTLEIQRTEQGDSAMYLCASSLGVGPRPQHFGDGTRLSIL.

This clonotype was counted ten times or more. The chain couples TRBV7-2 to TRBJ2-3; D is uncertain. Germline loops: CDR1 SGHTA, CDR2 FQGNSA. Between the trimmed V and J ends, which lost 4 bases and 4 bases, there was a span of 18 bases. The CDR3 is made up of 16 amino acids. The CDR3 DNA sequence: TGTGCCAGCAGCTCCCGGAGCGTTGGGTGGGCAGATACGCAGTATTTT. Its protein product is CASSSRSVGWADTQYF.